Reported below is one T cell receptor (beta chain). The V segment lost 3 bases and the J segment 5 bases; nucleotides outside the gene matches: 6. The CDR3 runs to 15 residues. CDR1 is SGDLS, CDR2 YYNGEE, per germline. This record comes from a study of T cell responses to AZD1222 COVID-19 vaccine. Using immunoSEQ multiplex PCR, the repertoire was profiled, and TCRdb retains in-frame clones only, with some absent. The profile shows roughly 110,000 clones, around 92% of them singletons. The source material was peripheral blood, sampled on day 0 of AZD1222 vaccination. The TCR comes from an adult in good health. V and J are TRBV9 and TRBJ1-5; 9 bases fit TRBD1. CDR3 sequence: CASSGGQGGYQPQHF. Written as DNA, the CDR3 is TGTGCCAGCAGCGGGGGACAGGGCGGTTATCAGCCCCAGCATTTT.